The rows below give T cell receptor beta chains drawn from one sample of a study of spatial heterogeneity in lung cancer. TCRdb re-called the 5' RACE reads through MiXCR, storing one row per CDR3 protein. The table has more than 10,000 distinct CDR3 sequences, roughly 13% seen once. This specimen consisted of lung tumor tissue, obtained at surgery. All receptors derive from a male donor with early-stage non-small cell lung cancer. CDR3s include the opening cysteine and the closing phenylalanine or tryptophan. A D gene is named only where the DNA matches it firmly. Only some rows state a clone size, as once, few, many or a class for expanded clones.

>NA|TRBV7-8|TRBJ1-2|NA
TGTGCCAGCAGCCCTTGGATCTTC
CASSPWIF
>TRBD2|TRBV6-2/TRBV6-3|TRBJ2-3|NA
TGTGCCAACAGCATGAGTAGCGGGGATCCCACAGATACGCAGTATTTT
CANSMSSGDPTDTQYF
>NA|TRBV5-4|TRBJ2-2|many
TGTGCCAGCAGCCCACAGGGCCGGGAGCTGTTTTTT
CASSPQGRELFF
>NA|TRBV5-4|TRBJ1-1|few
TGTGCCAACAGCCTCCGGACTTCCAGCACTGAAGCTTTCTTT
CANSLRTSSTEAFF
>NA|TRBV28|TRBJ1-2|many
TGTGCCAGCAGTTTGAATCCAAACTATGGCTACACCTTC
CASSLNPNYGYTF
>NA|TRBV20-1|TRBJ1-6|many
TGCAGTGCAGTCGACTCAAGCTCCTATAATTCACCCCTCCACTTT
CSAVDSSSYNSPLHF
>NA|TRBV7-9|TRBJ1-2|many
TGTGCCAGCAGCCGCAGTGGGGGTTTCTATGGCTACACCTTC
CASSRSGGFYGYTF
>NA|TRBV5-6|TRBJ2-1|NA
TGTGCCAGCAGCTGGACCCCGCAGTACAATGAGCAGTTCTTC
CASSWTPQYNEQFF
>NA|TRBV14|TRBJ2-7|NA
TGTGCCAGCAGCCGGGGACGGTCCTACGAGCAGTACTTC
CASSRGRSYEQYF
>NA|TRBV20-1|TRBJ1-4|NA
TGCAGTGCTAGGGTGAGGACCGGGGATGAAAAACTGTTTTTT
CSARVRTGDEKLFF
>TRBD2|TRBV20-1|TRBJ2-7|NA
TGCAGTGCTAGAGATAGGACTAGCGGGGTCTACGAGCAGTACTTC
CSARDRTSGVYEQYF
>NA|TRBV28|TRBJ2-7|NA
TGTGCCAGCAGTTTAGGGGCCCACGAGCAGTACTTC
CASSLGAHEQYF
>NA|TRBV29-1|TRBJ2-1|few
TGCAGCGTTGGTACGACGAACAATGAGCAGTTCTTC
CSVGTTNNEQFF
>TRBD2|TRBV4-3|TRBJ2-3|NA
TGCGCCAGCAGCCCTGAGACTAGCGGGGGGGCGCAAACGCAGTATTTT
CASSPETSGGAQTQYF
>NA|TRBV18|TRBJ2-5|few
TGTGCCAGCTCACCCGGAGGAGGGGAGACCCAGTACTTC
CASSPGGGETQYF
>NA|TRBV21-1|TRBJ1-4|NA
TGTGCCAGCATTCCCGGGGGAGACCCGGAGGATGAAAAACTGTTTTTT
CASIPGGDPEDEKLFF
>NA|TRBV14|TRBJ2-1|few
TGTGCCAGCAGCCACCTTCTCGGGGGAACGAATGAGCAGTTCTTC
CASSHLLGGTNEQFF
>NA|TRBV7-2|TRBJ2-2|NA
TGTGCCAGCAGCTTAGCGCACGTCTCGAACACCGGGGAGCTGTTTTTT
CASSLAHVSNTGELFF
>NA|TRBV5-1|TRBJ2-7|NA
TGCGCCAGCAGCAACCCCGGCGGGTCCGAGCAGTACTTC
CASSNPGGSEQYF
>TRBD1|TRBV12-3/TRBV12-4|TRBJ2-5|many
TGTGCCAGCAGACAGACAGGGGGCTTGGAGACCCAGTACTTC
CASRQTGGLETQYF
>TRBD1|TRBV4-1|TRBJ1-3|NA
TGCGCCAGCAGCCCCATAACTGTACAGGGGTCCTTCTCTGGAAACACCATATATTTT
CASSPITVQGSFSGNTIYF
>NA|TRBV5-1|TRBJ2-5|NA
TGCGCCAGCCACCGGGACTTCCAAGAGACCCAGTACTTC
CASHRDFQETQYF
>TRBD1|TRBV9|TRBJ1-2|many
TGTGCCAGCAGGAGGGACAGTAACTATGGCTACACCTTC
CASRRDSNYGYTF
>NA|TRBV28|TRBJ1-5|medium-sized
TGTGCCAGCAGTTTAAATACCTATGGGGCAGGGGATTACCAGCCCCAGCATTTT
CASSLNTYGAGDYQPQHF
>NA|TRBV20-1|TRBJ1-2|few
TGCAGTGCCTACTGGGCCGGGGGTAACTATGGCTACACCTTC
CSAYWAGGNYGYTF
>NA|TRBV5-6|TRBJ1-4|many
TGTGCCAGCAGCTTGGCTGGTGGTAGTAATGAAAAACTGTTTTTT
CASSLAGGSNEKLFF
>TRBD1|TRBV4-3|TRBJ1-4|medium-sized
TGCGCCAGCAGCCAGGGCTTGGGACAGGGAGCTGAAAAACTGTTTTTT
CASSQGLGQGAEKLFF
>NA|TRBV15|TRBJ2-1|many
TGTGCCACCAGCAGGGGTCTGCGAGACAATGAGCAGTTCTTC
CATSRGLRDNEQFF
>TRBD1|TRBV20-1|TRBJ2-7|NA
TGCAGTGCCAGGGACAGGGCGACCTACGAGCAGTACTTC
CSARDRATYEQYF
>NA|TRBV7-9|TRBJ1-1|once
TGTGCCAGCAGCTTAGGGGCGGCGGGGGCTCCCGAAGCTTTCTTT
CASSLGAAGAPEAFF
>NA|TRBV20-1|TRBJ2-3|few
TGCAGTGCTAGAGTTATCGTGATTCCAGATACGCAGTATTTT
CSARVIVIPDTQYF
>NA|TRBV5-1|TRBJ2-5|NA
TGCGCCAGCAGCGACAAAGAGACCCAGTACTTC
CASSDKETQYF
>NA|TRBV28|TRBJ1-2|few
TGTGCCAGCAGTCCCGGGGGGTATGGCTACACCTTC
CASSPGGYGYTF
>TRBD2|TRBV10-2|TRBJ2-1|medium-sized
TGCGCCAGCAGTGAGAAGCGGGGTTCCTACAATGAGCAGTTCTTC
CASSEKRGSYNEQFF
>TRBD1|TRBV18|TRBJ2-5|few
TGTGCCAGCGCGGGACAGGGGCAAGAAGAGACCCAGTACTTC
CASAGQGQEETQYF
>NA|TRBV4-2|TRBJ1-1|NA
TGTGCCAGCAGCCAAATTGAGCCCGCCACTGAAGCTTTCTTT
CASSQIEPATEAFF
>TRBD1|TRBV28|TRBJ2-5|once
TGTGCCAGCAGTTTCTCCGGCAGGGGGAGAGAGACCCAGTACTTC
CASSFSGRGRETQYF
>NA|TRBV7-2|TRBJ2-5|few
TGTGCCAGCAGCTCCCGGAGGCAAGAGACCCAGTACTTC
CASSSRRQETQYF
>NA|TRBV3-1|TRBJ2-6|few
TGTGCCAGCGGTTCTGGGGCCAACGTCCTGACTTTC
CASGSGANVLTF
>NA|TRBV11-2|TRBJ1-1|few
TGTGCCAGCAGCTTAGATCTGCAGCTGAACACTGAAGCTTTCTTT
CASSLDLQLNTEAFF
>NA|TRBV3-1|TRBJ1-4|NA
TGTGCCAGCAGCCAAGGGACACGGCGGGGTGAAAAACTGTTTTTT
CASSQGTRRGEKLFF
>TRBD2|TRBV6-5|TRBJ2-3|few
TGTGCCAGCAGACGACTAGCGGGTACCACAGATACGCAGTATTTT
CASRRLAGTTDTQYF
>TRBD1|TRBV20-1|TRBJ2-5|few
TGCAGTGCTCCGGACAGGGCCCTCCAAGAGACCCAGTACTTC
CSAPDRALQETQYF
>NA|TRBV28|TRBJ2-5|NA
TGTGCCAGCCGGACCTCAGGGGGGAGTGAGACCCAGTACTTC
CASRTSGGSETQYF
>NA|TRBV20-1|TRBJ2-1|many
TGCAGTGCTAGAGATTCCGGGACCTCCTACAATGAGCAGTTCTTC
CSARDSGTSYNEQFF
>NA|TRBV10-3|TRBJ2-3|NA
TGTGCCATGGCGGGCAGGCTGGGAGATACGCAGTATTTT
CAMAGRLGDTQYF
>NA|TRBV29-1|TRBJ2-1|many
TGCAGCGTTGAAGAGGTGATTGGGGCCGAGCAGTTCTTC
CSVEEVIGAEQFF
>NA|TRBV7-8|TRBJ1-5|medium-sized
TGTGCCAGCAGCCTGACGAGCCTCCAGCCCCAGCATTTT
CASSLTSLQPQHF
>TRBD1|TRBV18|TRBJ1-2|NA
TGTGCCAGCTCACCGGGGGACAGGGGCCGCGGCTACACCTTC
CASSPGDRGRGYTF
>NA|TRBV5-1|TRBJ1-2|NA
TGCGCCAGCAGCTTGGATCCAGGGTCCAACTATGGCTACACCTTC
CASSLDPGSNYGYTF
>NA|TRBV6-5|TRBJ2-3|NA
TGTGCCAGCAGTTTCGATGGGACGGCGGATACGCAGTATTTT
CASSFDGTADTQYF
>NA|TRBV9|TRBJ1-6|many
TGTGCCAGCAGCCCGCTTCCTCCGGGAGGGGGTAGTAATTCACCCCTCCACTTT
CASSPLPPGGGSNSPLHF
>TRBD1|TRBV4-1|TRBJ1-3|NA
TGCGCCAGCAGCCAAGAGAATACAGGGGGCCTTAACACCATATATTTT
CASSQENTGGLNTIYF
>NA|TRBV24-1|TRBJ2-2|many
TGTGCCACCAGGGCCTATCTAGCCGCGAACACCGGGGAGCTGTTTTTT
CATRAYLAANTGELFF
>TRBD1|TRBV6-6|TRBJ1-2|NA
TGTGCCAGCAGGGCAACCGGGACAGGGAAGAGTGGCTACACCTTC
CASRATGTGKSGYTF
>TRBD1|TRBV18|TRBJ1-5|many
TGTGCCAGCTCACCCGACAGGGGCAATCAGCCCCAGCATTTT
CASSPDRGNQPQHF
>NA|TRBV7-9|TRBJ2-6|NA
TGTGCCAGCAGCCATGGTGCCTCTGGGGCCAACGTCCTGACTTTC
CASSHGASGANVLTF
>NA|TRBV20-1|TRBJ2-5|many
TGCAGTGCTAGAGAAGCCAGGAAGCAAGAGACCCAGTACTTC
CSAREARKQETQYF
>TRBD2|TRBV27|TRBJ2-1|few
TGTGCCAGCAGTTTTTTAGCGGGGGGGCCCAATGAGCAGTTCTTC
CASSFLAGGPNEQFF
>TRBD1|TRBV15|TRBJ2-1|NA
TGTGCCACCAGCAGGGACGAGACAGGGAAGCAGTTCTTC
CATSRDETGKQFF